This is a list of T cell receptor beta chains from one sample in a study of tumor-infiltrating lymphocytes in localized non-small cell lung cancer. The repertoire was sequenced with immunoSEQ multiplex PCR; TCRdb's copy has only in-frame clones and lacks some. The table has 11,000 to 15,000 clones, around 70% seen once. Sequenced sample: uninvolved lung tissue not adjacent to the tumor. These receptors were collected from a human donor with non-small cell lung cancer. The CDR3 runs from the conserved cysteine through the conserved F or W. Fields, in order: V gene, clone size, D gene, J gene, CDR3 DNA, CDR3 protein. The D gene is left open where the match is weak. Size values are once, few and many counts, or a class for expanded clones, and some rows have none.

TRBV6-1	.	.	TRBJ1-5	TGTGCCAGCAGTGAAAGTTGGGCCCCAACCTCAAATCAGCCCCAGCATTTT	CASSESWAPTSNQPQHF
TRBV10-3	.	.	TRBJ2-7	TGTGCCATTTCGTGGGGTGACACCTACGAGCAGTACTTC	CAISWGDTYEQYF
TRBV25-1	once	.	TRBJ1-2	TGTGCCAGCAGTGAATGGTTGAACTATGGCTACACCTTC	CASSEWLNYGYTF
TRBV29-1	.	.	TRBJ2-2	TGCAGCGGCCGTCTAGGACGGTCGAACACCGGGGAGCTGTTTTTT	CSGRLGRSNTGELFF
TRBV7-6	once	TRBD2	TRBJ2-7	TGTGCCAGCAGCTTAGGACTAGCGGGCTACGAGCAGTACTTC	CASSLGLAGYEQYF
TRBV7-3	.	TRBD2	TRBJ2-7	TGTGCCAGCGCCCTTAGCGGGACTTCCTACGAGCAGTACTTC	CASALSGTSYEQYF
TRBV6-6	once	.	TRBJ2-6	TGTGCCAGCAGTTACACAGCTGGGGCCAACGTCCTGACTTTC	CASSYTAGANVLTF
TRBV13	.	.	TRBJ2-1	TGTGCCAGCAGCTCCCGAGTGGGAGACGGCAATGAGCAGTTCTTC	CASSSRVGDGNEQFF
TRBV4-1	.	.	TRBJ1-2	TGCGCCAGCAGCCAGGGGGCTTATGGCTACACCTTC	CASSQGAYGYTF
TRBV5-6	.	TRBD2	TRBJ2-5	TGTGCCAGCAGCTCCCGGACTAGCGGATATCAAGAGACCCAGTACTTC	CASSSRTSGYQETQYF
TRBV19	.	TRBD1	TRBJ1-3	TGTGCCAGTAGGAGGGACAGGGGTCGAAACACCATATATTTT	CASRRDRGRNTIYF
TRBV19	.	.	TRBJ2-3	TGTGCCAGTAGTTCGAGACAGAGCACAGATACGCAGTATTTT	CASSSRQSTDTQYF
TRBV19	.	.	TRBJ1-2	TGTGCCAGTAGCGGTAGGAGGCACGGGTATGGCTACACCTTC	CASSGRRHGYGYTF
TRBV6-6	.	TRBD1	TRBJ1-2	TGTGCCAGCAGTCAAACAGGGGGTTATGGCTACACCTTC	CASSQTGGYGYTF
TRBV30	.	.	TRBJ2-2	TGTGCCTGGAGTGTGACAGTGGGAACCGGGGAGCTGTTTTTT	CAWSVTVGTGELFF
TRBV11-2	.	TRBD1	TRBJ1-2	TGTGCCAGCAGCTCTACGGCGGGGACAGAGCTATATGGCTACACCTTC	CASSSTAGTELYGYTF
TRBV15	.	.	TRBJ1-3	TGTGCCACCAGCAGAGATATCGGCCAAGTCTACGGAAACACCATATATTTT	CATSRDIGQVYGNTIYF
TRBV7-8	.	TRBD2	TRBJ2-7	TGTGCCAGCAGCAGACTAGCGGGTCCCTACGAGCAGTACTTC	CASSRLAGPYEQYF
TRBV28	.	TRBD1	TRBJ1-5	TGTGCCAGCAGTTCCGGGACAGTGAGTCAGCCCCAGCATTTT	CASSSGTVSQPQHF
TRBV5-8	.	TRBD1	TRBJ2-5	TGTGCCAGCAGCCAGGGACAGCTCCAAGAGACCCAGTACTTC	CASSQGQLQETQYF
TRBV27	.	.	TRBJ1-1	TGTGCCAGCCGGGTGGGAGGGGACACTGAAGCTTTCTTT	CASRVGGDTEAFF
TRBV29-1	.	.	TRBJ1-5	TGCAGCGTTACCGAAGACGGACCCCAGCATTTT	CSVTEDGPQHF
TRBV6-6	.	.	TRBJ2-2	TGTGCCAGCAGACAGGGTGGGACCGGGGAGCTGTTTTTT	CASRQGGTGELFF
TRBV5-1	.	.	TRBJ2-1	TGCGCCAGCAGTCCCGCACAGGGAAGAGACAATGAGCAGTTCTTC	CASSPAQGRDNEQFF
TRBV7-9	.	.	TRBJ2-3	TGTGCCAGCAGCTCACCCGGGGGCACAGATACGCAGTATTTT	CASSSPGGTDTQYF
TRBV7-6	.	.	TRBJ2-3	TGTGCCAGCAGCTTACGGCGGGGGCTGGTGGCAGATACGCAGTATTTT	CASSLRRGLVADTQYF
TRBV12-5	few	.	TRBJ1-5	TGTGCTAGTGGTTTGGTCGGGCAGGTCGACCCTAATCAGCCCCAGCATTTT	CASGLVGQVDPNQPQHF
TRBV9	.	.	TRBJ1-4	TGTGCCAGCAGCCGGCCCGGGGGGATCAATGAAAAACTGTTTTTT	CASSRPGGINEKLFF
TRBV4-3	.	TRBD2	TRBJ2-1	TGCGCCAGCAGCTACTCCGGGACTAGCGCACGGGAGCAGTTCTTC	CASSYSGTSAREQFF
TRBV9	.	.	TRBJ2-2	TGTGCCAGCAGCGTAGAGAGTAGCGGATACACCGGGGAGCTGTTTTTT	CASSVESSGYTGELFF
TRBV2	.	.	TRBJ1-6	TGTGCCAGCAAGGCGGGGTCAGCTAATTCACCCCTCCACTTT	CASKAGSANSPLHF
TRBV4-1	few	.	TRBJ2-1	TGCGCCAGCAGCCAAGTTGGGGGTGGTTACAATGAGCAGTTCTTC	CASSQVGGGYNEQFF
TRBV4-2	.	.	TRBJ1-1	TGTGCCAGCAGCCACGGACCGACAGGTGTAGATGCTGAAGCTTTCTTT	CASSHGPTGVDAEAFF
TRBV28	.	.	TRBJ2-1	TGTGCCAGCAGTTCCCGCGGAAGAGCCTACAATGAGCAGTTCTTC	CASSSRGRAYNEQFF
TRBV11-2	.	TRBD1	TRBJ2-7	TGTGCCAGCAGCTTCGGACAGGCCTTCTACGAGCAGTACTTC	CASSFGQAFYEQYF
TRBV4-2	.	TRBD1	TRBJ2-7	TGTGCCAGCAGCCAAGACAGACAGGGTCGGTACGAGCAGTACTTC	CASSQDRQGRYEQYF
TRBV5-4	.	.	TRBJ2-6	TGTGCCAGCAGCCGTGGACCGGGACAACGTCCGTCCTCTGGGGCCAACGTCCTGACTTTC	CASSRGPGQRPSSGANVLTF
TRBV6-5	.	.	TRBJ1-1	TGTGCCAGCAGCCGACAGCTAAGGACTGAAGCTTTCTTT	CASSRQLRTEAFF
TRBV29-1	.	TRBD1	TRBJ1-2	TGCAGCGTTGGGTCCAGGGGGTTGGGTGGCTACACCTTC	CSVGSRGLGGYTF
TRBV5-4	.	TRBD1	TRBJ1-5	TGTGCCAGCAGGGAGAAACGCGGGACAGGGAATACTCAGCCCCAGCATTTT	CASREKRGTGNTQPQHF
TRBV9	once	.	TRBJ1-1	TGTGCCAGCAGTTATGGGAGGGTTAACACTGAAGCTTTCTTT	CASSYGRVNTEAFF
TRBV11-3	.	TRBD2	TRBJ2-1	TGTGCCAGCAGCTTAGGACTAGCGGGGAACAATGAGCAGTTCTTC	CASSLGLAGNNEQFF
TRBV19	.	TRBD2	TRBJ2-2	TGTGCCAGTAGTACGACTAGCGGGAGAACCGGGGAGCTGTTTTTT	CASSTTSGRTGELFF
TRBV2	.	TRBD1	TRBJ1-6	TGTGCCAGCAGAGGACAGGAGAATTCACCCCTCCACTTT	CASRGQENSPLHF
TRBV14	.	.	TRBJ2-2	TGTGCCAGCAGCCCGGGGTTCCGGGAGAAGGGGCCCGGGGAGCTGTTTTTT	CASSPGFREKGPGELFF
TRBV27	.	.	TRBJ1-1	TGTGCCAGCAGTTTACGTCCCCTCGGAGAGGGCACAACTGAAGCTTTCTTT	CASSLRPLGEGTTEAFF
TRBV5-1	few	.	TRBJ2-7	TGCGCCAGCAGCTTGGGGAGTCAGGGAGCCTACGAGCAGTACTTC	CASSLGSQGAYEQYF
TRBV9	few	TRBD2	TRBJ2-3	TGTGCCAGCAGCTTGACTAGCCTGGGCACAGATACGCAGTATTTT	CASSLTSLGTDTQYF
TRBV2	.	.	TRBJ1-5	TGTGCCAGCAGCGGCCTAGACAATCAGCCCCAGCATTTT	CASSGLDNQPQHF
TRBV10-3	once	.	TRBJ2-5	TGTGCCATCAACCCGCGGGGCCCTCAAGAGGCCCAGTACTTC	CAINPRGPQEAQYF
TRBV7-2	once	TRBD2	TRBJ2-6	TGTGCCAGCAGCTTGGGAGGGCCCCGGACCAACGTCCTGACTTTC	CASSLGGPRTNVLTF
TRBV28	.	.	TRBJ2-1	TGTGCCAGCGGGGTGCGAGCTCGCAATGAGCAGTTCTTC	CASGVRARNEQFF
TRBV7-2	.	.	TRBJ1-1	TGTGCCAGCAGTTATTCGGACAGTATGAACACTGAAGCTTTCTTT	CASSYSDSMNTEAFF
TRBV7-2	once	TRBD2	TRBJ2-1	TGTGCCAGCAGCCGAGAATTAGCGGGAGTCAAAAATGAGCAGTTCTTC	CASSRELAGVKNEQFF